Sequencing of this T cell receptor beta chain was carried out in a study of blood T cell repertoires in COVID-19. Across the whole study: Acute-phase and convalescent COVID-19 samples originated in the United States, Italy and Spain.

The repertoire was sequenced with immunoSEQ multiplex PCR; TCRdb's copy has only in-frame clones and lacks some. The table records about 59,000 clones, 70% to 85% of them present only once. The ends were cut back, 6 bases at V and 0 bases at J, with 12 bases in the middle. Looked up from germline, CDR1 is SGDLS and CDR2 is YYNGEE. This CDR3 has 14 residues. This clonotype originated in an elderly man with acute or convalescent COVID-19. The sequenced sample was peripheral blood. V gene TRBV9 combines with J gene TRBJ1-1; D not certain. CDR3 residues: CASTLDGVNTEAFF. CDR3 nucleotides: TGTGCCAGCACCTTAGACGGAGTGAACACTGAAGCTTTCTTT. The complete variable domain, with remaining parts taken from reference TRBV9 and TRBJ1-1, reads DSGVTQTPKHLITATGQRVTLRCSPRSGDLSVYWYQQSLDQGLQFLIQYYNGEERAKGNILERFSAQQFPDLHSELNLSSLELGDSALYFCASTLDGVNTEAFFGQGTRLTVV.